These T cell receptor beta chains were read from a single sample in a study of T cells in localized non-small cell lung cancer. This table comes from immunoSEQ multiplex PCR, and its TCRdb copy is limited to in-frame clones, with some not included. The table records tens of thousands of clones, 91% of them present only once. The specimen was peripheral blood, collected before any cancer treatment. These receptors came from a female donor of 60 years or more with stage II squamous cell lung carcinoma. Each CDR3 is given with its conserved first and last residue. A D gene is named only where the DNA matches it firmly. Some rows have no size entry. The others give once, few or many, or a class for an expanded clone.

J: TRBJ1-1; size: -; V: TRBV27; D: -; CDR3: CASSFSLRGTEAFF; DNA: TGTGCCAGCAGTTTCTCTTTGAGGGGAACTGAAGCTTTCTTT
J: TRBJ2-7; size: -; V: TRBV18; D: TRBD1; CDR3: CASSPPGQVYEQYF; DNA: TGTGCCAGCTCACCTCCGGGACAGGTCTACGAGCAGTACTTC
J: TRBJ1-6; size: -; V: TRBV7-2; D: -; CDR3: CASSLWTDNSPLHF; DNA: TGTGCCAGCAGCCTGTGGACTGATAATTCACCCCTCCACTTT
J: TRBJ1-2; size: -; V: TRBV7-2; D: -; CDR3: CASSATVENGYTF; DNA: TGTGCCAGCAGCGCGACAGTGGAAAACGGCTACACCTTC
J: TRBJ2-1; size: -; V: TRBV7-3; D: -; CDR3: CASSLASYNEQFF; DNA: TGTGCCAGCAGCTTAGCTTCTTACAATGAGCAGTTCTTC
J: TRBJ2-7; size: -; V: TRBV4-1; D: -; CDR3: CASSQVSGSYHEQYF; DNA: TGCGCCAGCAGCCAAGTGTCCGGGAGTTACCACGAGCAGTACTTC
J: TRBJ2-4; size: -; V: TRBV30; D: TRBD1; CDR3: CAWSVQGENIQYF; DNA: TGTGCCTGGAGTGTGCAGGGGGAAAACATTCAGTACTTC
J: TRBJ2-7; size: -; V: TRBV4-1; D: -; CDR3: CASSQVGVGEQYF; DNA: TGCGCCAGCAGCCAAGTCGGGGTGGGAGAGCAGTACTTC
J: TRBJ2-2; size: -; V: TRBV7-9; D: -; CDR3: CASSSDNTGELFF; DNA: TGTGCCAGCAGCTCTGACAACACCGGGGAGCTGTTTTTT
J: TRBJ2-1; size: -; V: TRBV5-1; D: TRBD2; CDR3: CASSLIAGVLYNEQFF; DNA: TGCGCCAGCAGCCTGATAGCGGGAGTCCTCTACAATGAGCAGTTCTTC
J: TRBJ2-7; size: medium-sized; V: TRBV27; D: -; CDR3: CASSLSQGTYEQYF; DNA: TGTGCCAGCAGTTTATCCCAGGGAACCTACGAGCAGTACTTC
J: TRBJ2-5; size: -; V: TRBV30; D: TRBD1; CDR3: CAWTDRGGKETQYF; DNA: TGTGCCTGGACGGACAGGGGAGGGAAGGAGACCCAGTACTTC
J: TRBJ2-2; size: -; V: TRBV6-5; D: -; CDR3: CASSYVGTSTGELFF; DNA: TGTGCCAGCAGTTACGTCGGCACCAGCACCGGGGAGCTGTTTTTT
J: TRBJ2-5; size: -; V: TRBV2; D: TRBD1; CDR3: CASISDRGGETQYF; DNA: TGTGCCAGCATTAGCGACAGGGGTGGGGAGACCCAGTACTTC
J: TRBJ2-1; size: few; V: TRBV6-5; D: -; CDR3: CASSYSLANEQFF; DNA: TGTGCCAGCAGTTACTCTCTAGCCAATGAGCAGTTCTTC
J: TRBJ2-7; size: -; V: TRBV2; D: TRBD2; CDR3: CASSENSGGPYEQYF; DNA: TGTGCCAGCAGTGAAAACAGCGGGGGCCCCTACGAGCAGTACTTC
J: TRBJ2-2; size: -; V: TRBV6-5; D: -; CDR3: CASSYNRANTGELFF; DNA: TGTGCCAGCAGTTACAACAGGGCGAACACCGGGGAGCTGTTTTTT
J: TRBJ2-1; size: -; V: TRBV6-1; D: TRBD1; CDR3: CASSATGGSYNEQFF; DNA: TGTGCCAGCAGTGCTACAGGGGGCTCCTACAATGAGCAGTTCTTC
J: TRBJ2-7; size: -; V: TRBV18; D: TRBD1; CDR3: CASSAGTVSYEQYF; DNA: TGTGCCAGCTCCGCCGGGACAGTATCCTACGAGCAGTACTTC
J: TRBJ2-2; size: -; V: TRBV7-2; D: -; CDR3: CASSSPPGSNTGELFF; DNA: TGTGCCAGCAGCTCCCCACCAGGTTCGAACACCGGGGAGCTGTTTTTT
J: TRBJ1-5; size: -; V: TRBV27; D: -; CDR3: CASSLSGGGHQPQHF; DNA: TGTGCCAGCAGTTTATCAGGGGGGGGACATCAGCCCCAGCATTTT
J: TRBJ2-3; size: -; V: TRBV4-3; D: -; CDR3: CASSHPNVLQDTQYF; DNA: TGCGCCAGCAGCCATCCAAACGTCCTCCAGGATACGCAGTATTTT
J: TRBJ1-4; size: -; V: TRBV7-9; D: TRBD1; CDR3: CASSWGDRGDEKLFF; DNA: TGTGCCAGCAGCTGGGGGGACAGGGGAGATGAAAAACTGTTTTTT
J: TRBJ2-1; size: -; V: TRBV19; D: TRBD2; CDR3: CASTRGTSALEQFF; DNA: TGTGCCAGTACTCGCGGTACTAGCGCCCTGGAGCAGTTCTTC
J: TRBJ1-1; size: once; V: TRBV7-2; D: -; CDR3: CASSLFRTANTEAFF; DNA: TGTGCCAGCAGCTTATTTCGGACGGCGAACACTGAAGCTTTCTTT
J: TRBJ2-2; size: -; V: TRBV7-3; D: -; CDR3: CASSLIGRTNTGELFF; DNA: TGTGCCAGCAGCTTAATAGGTCGGACTAACACCGGGGAGCTGTTTTTT
J: TRBJ1-5; size: once; V: TRBV14; D: -; CDR3: CASSQGADQPQHF; DNA: TGTGCCAGCAGCCAGGGGGCCGATCAGCCCCAGCATTTT
J: TRBJ1-2; size: -; V: TRBV19; D: -; CDR3: CASSIAWLKAHGYTF; DNA: TGTGCCAGTAGTATAGCTTGGCTTAAAGCCCATGGCTACACCTTC
J: TRBJ2-2; size: -; V: TRBV30; D: -; CDR3: CAWSVRVSGSGELFF; DNA: TGTGCCTGGAGTGTACGGGTCTCTGGGTCCGGGGAGCTGTTTTTT
J: TRBJ2-7; size: -; V: TRBV6-4; D: TRBD2; CDR3: CASRTTSGVSYEQYF; DNA: TGTGCCAGCAGGACAACTAGCGGGGTTTCCTACGAGCAGTACTTC
J: TRBJ2-5; size: -; V: TRBV4-2; D: -; CDR3: CASSQDVLRGALETQYF; DNA: TGTGCCAGCAGCCAAGACGTTCTTCGGGGGGCCCTAGAGACCCAGTACTTC
J: TRBJ1-1; size: -; V: TRBV19; D: TRBD1; CDR3: CASSIWTGSTEAFF; DNA: TGTGCCAGTAGTATTTGGACAGGGAGCACTGAAGCTTTCTTT
J: TRBJ2-1; size: -; V: TRBV7-3; D: TRBD1; CDR3: CASSLKALTGTGSHEQFF; DNA: TGTGCCAGCAGCTTAAAAGCGCTTACCGGGACAGGGTCCCATGAGCAGTTCTTC
J: TRBJ2-5; size: once; V: TRBV4-1; D: -; CDR3: CASSLMGTQQETQYF; DNA: TGCGCCAGCAGCTTGATGGGGACTCAACAAGAGACCCAGTACTTC
J: TRBJ1-1; size: once; V: TRBV2; D: TRBD1; CDR3: CASSEFGTGEAFF; DNA: TGTGCCAGCAGTGAGTTCGGGACAGGGGAAGCTTTCTTT
J: TRBJ2-1; size: -; V: TRBV6-5; D: -; CDR3: CASSYDRGLMKNEQFF; DNA: TGTGCCAGCAGTTACGACCGGGGGTTAATGAAGAATGAGCAGTTCTTC
J: TRBJ2-7; size: -; V: TRBV19; D: TRBD1; CDR3: CASSTAGTAYEQYF; DNA: TGTGCCAGTAGTACCGCCGGGACAGCCTACGAGCAGTACTTC
J: TRBJ2-1; size: -; V: TRBV12-5; D: TRBD2; CDR3: CASGPRTSHLEQFF; DNA: TGTGCTAGTGGTCCCCGGACTAGTCATCTTGAGCAGTTCTTC
J: TRBJ2-2; size: -; V: TRBV5-1; D: -; CDR3: CASSPKPTGEGTGELFF; DNA: TGCGCCAGCAGCCCGAAACCGACAGGGGAGGGCACCGGGGAGCTGTTTTTT
J: TRBJ1-3; size: -; V: TRBV7-2; D: -; CDR3: CASSHPVSGNTIYF; DNA: TGTGCCAGCAGCCACCCCGTCTCTGGAAACACCATATATTTT
J: TRBJ2-5; size: -; V: TRBV5-5; D: TRBD1; CDR3: CASSSTGGWQETQYF; DNA: TGTGCCAGCAGCAGCACAGGGGGCTGGCAAGAGACCCAGTACTTC
J: TRBJ2-5; size: -; V: TRBV5-1; D: TRBD2; CDR3: CASSLPAGGGETQYF; DNA: TGCGCCAGCAGCTTGCCAGCGGGGGGAGGGGAGACCCAGTACTTC
J: TRBJ2-1; size: -; V: TRBV19; D: TRBD1; CDR3: CASSIGQGVWGRSSYNEQFF; DNA: TGTGCCAGTAGTATAGGACAGGGGGTTTGGGGGCGGAGCTCCTACAATGAGCAGTTCTTC
J: TRBJ1-1; size: -; V: TRBV7-9; D: TRBD1; CDR3: CASSSTGQMNTEAFF; DNA: TGTGCCAGCAGCTCAACGGGACAGATGAACACTGAAGCTTTCTTT
J: TRBJ2-1; size: -; V: TRBV6-1; D: TRBD2; CDR3: CASSDSASGSGSYNEQFF; DNA: TGTGCCAGCAGTGATTCGGCTAGCGGGAGTGGCTCCTACAATGAGCAGTTCTTC
J: TRBJ1-2; size: -; V: TRBV9; D: -; CDR3: CASSPVGANYGYTF; DNA: TGTGCCAGCAGCCCCGTAGGAGCTAACTATGGCTACACCTTC
J: TRBJ2-5; size: -; V: TRBV7-9; D: -; CDR3: CASSSYPKTVEETQYF; DNA: TGTGCCAGCAGCTCTTACCCTAAGACCGTCGAAGAGACCCAGTACTTC
J: TRBJ2-2; size: -; V: TRBV2; D: TRBD2; CDR3: CASSGSGGNTGELFF; DNA: TGTGCCAGCAGTGGTAGCGGGGGGAACACCGGGGAGCTGTTTTTT
J: TRBJ1-2; size: -; V: TRBV19; D: -; CDR3: CASSIARGGVGYTF; DNA: TGTGCCAGTAGTATAGCGAGGGGAGGCGTTGGCTACACCTTC
J: TRBJ1-3; size: -; V: TRBV5-1; D: -; CDR3: CASSPQGLGGNTIYF; DNA: TGCGCCAGTAGCCCCCAGGGGTTGGGCGGAAACACCATATATTTT
J: TRBJ1-2; size: few; V: TRBV5-4; D: -; CDR3: CASSFDLRGYTF; DNA: TGTGCCAGCAGCTTTGACCTCCGGGGCTACACCTTC
J: TRBJ2-3; size: -; V: TRBV15; D: -; CDR3: CATSRGLSMIAADTQYF; DNA: TGTGCCACCAGCAGGGGACTCTCCATGATAGCAGCAGATACGCAGTATTTT
J: TRBJ2-3; size: -; V: TRBV6-1; D: TRBD2; CDR3: CASSDTIPGLAGPTDTQYF; DNA: TGTGCCAGCAGTGATACGATCCCGGGACTAGCGGGACCCACAGATACGCAGTATTTT